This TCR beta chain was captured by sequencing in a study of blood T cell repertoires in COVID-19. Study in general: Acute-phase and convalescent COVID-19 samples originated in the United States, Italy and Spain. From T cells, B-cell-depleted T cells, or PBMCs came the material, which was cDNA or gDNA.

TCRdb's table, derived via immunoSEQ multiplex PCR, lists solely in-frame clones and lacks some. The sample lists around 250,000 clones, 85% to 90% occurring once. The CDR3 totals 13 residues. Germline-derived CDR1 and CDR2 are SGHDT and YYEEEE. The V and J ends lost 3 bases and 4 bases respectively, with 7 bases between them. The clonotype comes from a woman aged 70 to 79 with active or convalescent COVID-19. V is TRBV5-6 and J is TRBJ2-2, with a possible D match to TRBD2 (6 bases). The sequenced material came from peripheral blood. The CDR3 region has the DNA TGTGCCAGCAGCTCCGGGGGCACCGGGGAGCTGTTTTTT. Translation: CASSSGGTGELFF.